One and the same sample provided the 27 T cell receptor beta chains below, sequenced in a study of control samples from healthy donors and cancer patients (dated by TCRdb to 2020 to 2022). Library prep was done by the immunoSEQ multiplex PCR assay. TCRdb's version of the immuneACCESS table is confined to in-frame rearrangements and falls short of the full clone set. An unresolved V gene accounts for under half of the shortfall where checked; the remainder is of unknown origin. The sample table contains 90,000 to 130,000 clones; only one count was recorded for 88% of them. Around 3.9% of the sample belongs to the ten largest clones. Sequencing was done on a sample of PBMCs. The receptors here all came from a woman aged 55-70 years with lung cancer.

This clone was counted between two and nine times. This chain joins TRBV10-3 and TRBJ2-1; D is unresolved. V was shortened by 3 bases and J by 6 bases, with 12 bases between the two germline ends. Germline V CDR1 and CDR2: ENHRY, SYGVKD. CDR3 length: 14 residues. CDR3 sequence reads: CAISERLDSNEQFF. The DNA for the CDR3 is TGTGCCATCAGTGAACGACTCGATAGCAATGAGCAGTTCTTC.

This clone was observed a few times. The chain links TRBV6-5 to TRBJ1-3; D possibly corresponds to TRBD1 (5 bases). Germline lookup yields CDR1 MNHEY and CDR2 SVGAGI. This CDR3 has 15 residues. V lost 5 bases and J lost 0, with 11 bases in between. The CDR3 reads CASSRQPHSGNTIYF. The CDR3 nucleotides are TGTGCCAGCAGTCGACAGCCCCACTCTGGAAACACCATATATTTT.

Remarks on this clone: The junction does not match germline at one end; this may be a read error. The J gene is TRBJ2-7, the V gene TRBV7-7, with D possibly being TRBD2 (5 bases). CDR1 and CDR2 from the germline V gene are SSHAT and FNYEAQ (reference sequence). The CDR3 contains 14 residues. CDR3 DNA sequence: TGTGCTAGCAGCCAAACCGAGGGTAGCGACGAGCAGTACTTC. Encoded protein: CASSQTEGSDEQYF.

V usage is TRBV4-1 and J usage is TRBJ1-1, with a possible D match to TRBD1 (6 bases). Looked up from germline, CDR1 is MGHRA and CDR2 is YSYEKL. This CDR3 has 14 residues. V shed 4 bases and J shed 4 bases, with 13 bases lying between them. The CDR3 spells CASSLRGFATEAFF. The CDR3 DNA sequence: TGCGCCAGCAGCCTCAGGGGATTCGCCACTGAAGCTTTCTTT.

J is TRBJ2-7 and V is TRBV4-1; 7 bases are shared with TRBD2. J was trimmed by 2 bases and V by 4 bases; bases with no gene match: 5. CDR3 length: 14 residues. Germline V CDR1 and CDR2: MGHRA, YSYEKL. Here the CDR3 DNA reads TGCGCCAGCAGCCGCGTCGCGGGAGCCTACGAGCAGTACTTC. This sequence encodes CASSRVAGAYEQYF.

The chain recombines TRBV5-6 with TRBJ2-6, with D unresolved. V shed 0 bases and J shed 9 bases, with 4 bases lying between them. The germline V gene encodes CDR1 SGHDT and CDR2 YYEEEE. CDR3 length equals 12 residues. CDR3: CASSLDLNVLTF. In DNA form, the CDR3 reads TGTGCCAGCAGCTTGGACCTCAACGTCCTGACTTTC. The variable domain in full, completed from reference TRBV5-6 and TRBJ2-6, reads DAGVTQSPTHLIKTRGQQVTLRCSPKSGHDTVSWYQQALGQGPQFIFQYYEEEERQRGNFPDRFSGHQFPNYSSELNVNALLLGDSALYLCASSLDLNVLTFGAGSRLTVL.

The rearrangement links TRBV19 to TRBJ1-2; D remains ambiguous. Germline CDR1 LNHDA, CDR2 SQIVND (reference sequence). V was cut by 5 bases and J by 1 base, with 11 bases left in between. There are 14 residues in the CDR3. The CDR3: CASSRAVRNYGYTF. The DNA of the CDR3 is TGTGCCAGTAGTCGTGCAGTGCGTAACTATGGCTACACCTTC.

The gene calls are TRBV7-2 and TRBJ1-6; D gene uncertain. CDR3 size: 15 residues. Germline loops: CDR1 SGHTA, CDR2 FQGNSA. Trimming took 4 bases from V and 5 from J, leaving 12 bases between them. The DNA for the CDR3 is TGTGCCAGCAGCTCCGCTCGGGGTAATAATTCACCCCTCCACTTT. This sequence encodes CASSSARGNNSPLHF.

This clone was picked up one time. The chain couples TRBV3-1 (or the pseudogene TRBV3-2) to TRBJ1-1; tentatively, D is TRBD1 (6 bases). Germline V CDR1 and CDR2: LGHDT, YNNKEL (reference sequence). The V and J ends lost 4 bases and 1 base respectively, with 10 bases between them. The CDR3 is made up of 14 amino acids. CDR3 sequence: CASSRIQGNTEAFF. The CDR3 nucleotides are TGTGCCAGCAGCCGAATACAGGGGAACACTGAAGCTTTCTTT.

The chain combines TRBV3-1 (or the pseudogene TRBV3-2) with TRBJ2-5; D remains unclear. Trimming left V 3 bases short and J 3 bases short, with 8 bases between. The CDR3 consists of 13 residues. Germline CDR1 is LGHDT and CDR2 is YNNKEL (reference sequence). The CDR3 nucleotides are TGTGCCAGCAGCCAGTTTGGGGAAGAGACCCAGTACTTC. Translation gives CASSQFGEETQYF.

The chain links TRBV5-1 to TRBJ1-2; 8 nucleotides align to TRBD1. The CDR3 sequence is 15 residues long. Per the germline V gene, CDR1 is SGHRS and CDR2 is YFSETQ. V shed 4 bases and J 2 bases; nucleotides not matched to a gene: 7. The CDR3 coding sequence is TGCGCCAGCAGCCCTGGACAGGGTTTGAACTATGGCTACACCTTC. This gives the protein CASSPGQGLNYGYTF.

The rearrangement joins TRBV28 to TRBJ1-2; maybe TRBD1 (5 bases). CDR1 MDHEN and CDR2 SYDVKM come from the germline V gene. V was shortened by 3 bases and J by 2 bases, with 7 bases between the two germline ends. The CDR3 sequence is 13 residues long. DNA for the CDR3: TGTGCCAGCAGTTTGGGGCAGAACTATGGCTACACCTTC. Translation: CASSLGQNYGYTF.

As for this clone: The junction differs from germline at one of its ends, possibly a read error. The chain combines TRBV12-3 or TRBV12-4 with TRBJ1-5; D may be TRBD1 (6 bases). This CDR3 has 13 amino acids. CDR3 nucleotide sequence: TGTGCCAGCACTTTAGGGGGGGCCCAGCCCCAGCATTTT. Translated, it gives CASTLGGAQPQHF.

This clone was recorded once. The V and J genes are TRBV11-2 and TRBJ2-1, with TRBD1 matching over 7 bases. V shed 6 bases, J shed 3 bases, and the junction held 14 bases outside the gene matches. Per the germline V gene, CDR1 is SGHAT and CDR2 is FQNNGV. The CDR3 has 17 residues. In nucleotides, the CDR3 is TGTGCCAGCAGAACGCGACCGACGACAGGGTTCTACAATGAGCAGTTCTTC. Translated: CASRTRPTTGFYNEQFF.

V and J are TRBV6-2 or TRBV6-3 and TRBJ1-1; the D is unclear. V was shortened by 6 bases and J by 1 base, with 9 bases between the two germline ends. Per the germline V gene, CDR1 is MNHEY and CDR2 is SVGEGT. There are 13 residues in the CDR3. Here the CDR3 reads CASSPTSNTEAFF. CDR3 coding DNA: TGTGCCAGCAGCCCAACGTCGAACACTGAAGCTTTCTTT.

A few counts support this clone. The rearrangement joins TRBV5-1 to TRBJ1-1, with TRBD1 matching 8 bases. Germline V gene data show CDR1 as SGHRS and CDR2 as YFSETQ. V lost 7 bases to trimming and J lost 1 base; unmatched junction nucleotides: 3. There are 13 residues in the CDR3. The DNA for the CDR3 is TGCGCCAGCTTCGGACAGGGGAACACTGAAGCTTTCTTT. Translation: CASFGQGNTEAFF. The full variable domain, its missing parts supplied by reference TRBV5-1 and TRBJ1-1, is KAGVTQTPRYLIKTRGQQVTLSCSPISGHRSVSWYQQTPGQGLQFLFEYFSETQRNKGNFPGRFSGRQFSNSRSEMNVSTLELGDSALYLCASFGQGNTEAFFGQGTRLTVV.

The rearrangement joins TRBV7-6 to TRBJ2-3; 15 bases fit TRBD2. V shed 0 bases, J shed 2 bases, and the junction held 6 bases outside the gene matches. Germline lookup yields CDR1 SGHVS and CDR2 FNYEAQ. CDR3 size: 19 residues. The CDR3 is CASSLAGLAGGRITDTQYF. In nucleotides, the CDR3 is TGTGCCAGCAGCTTAGCTGGACTAGCGGGGGGGCGGATCACAGATACGCAGTATTTT.

The V gene is TRBV7-2, the J gene TRBJ2-5, with TRBD2 matching 8 bases. V lost 1 base to trimming and J lost 0 bases; unmatched junction nucleotides: 4. Germline V gives CDR1 SGHTA, CDR2 FQGNSA. This CDR3 has 16 amino acids. The CDR3 is CASSLVAGGNQETQYF. The CDR3 nucleotides are TGTGCCAGCAGCTTAGTGGCGGGGGGCAACCAAGAGACCCAGTACTTC.

In its sample, this clone was seen once. This chain connects TRBV6-5 to TRBJ1-5; D not certain. Germline CDR1 is MNHEY and CDR2 is SVGAGI. The CDR3 loop spans 13 amino acids. V gave up 4 bases and J gave up 5 bases, with 9 bases separating them. CDR3 in DNA: TGTGCCAGCAGTTCGGACGGGGATCAGCCCCAGCATTTT. This codes for CASSSDGDQPQHF.

This chain uses TRBV7-9 with TRBJ1-4; D is unclear. Deletions cut 5 bases from V and 8 bases from J, with 15 bases between. Germline values: CDR1 SEHNR, CDR2 FQNEAQ (reference sequence). The CDR3 totals 14 residues. CDR3: CASSPDNLGEKLFF. The CDR3 DNA follows: TGTGCCAGCAGCCCTGACAACCTGGGGGAAAAACTGTTTTTT.

The V gene is TRBV5-4, the J gene TRBJ2-7, with TRBD2 matching 8 bases. CDR1 SGHNT and CDR2 YYREEE come from the germline V gene (reference sequence). The CDR3 is made up of 15 amino acids. The V gene end was trimmed by 3 bases and the J gene end by 2 bases; junction bases not matched to a gene: 7. The CDR3 is CASSSPTSGPYEQYF. The CDR3 bases are TGTGCCAGCAGCTCTCCAACTAGCGGTCCCTACGAGCAGTACTTC.

The V gene is TRBV2, the J gene TRBJ2-5, with 10 bases aligning to TRBD2. The CDR3 has 16 residues. Germline V CDR1 and CDR2: SNHLY, FYNNEI. V was pared by 8 bases and J by 2 bases, with 11 bases of the junction left unmatched. The CDR3 sequence: CASLDLLAGSQETQYF. In nucleotides, the CDR3 is TGTGCCAGCCTTGACCTACTAGCGGGGTCACAAGAGACCCAGTACTTC.

The rearrangement links TRBV9 to TRBJ2-5; 7 nucleotides align to TRBD2. The V and J ends lost 4 bases and 4 bases, in that order; junction bases with no gene match: 10. CDR3 size: 15 residues. Germline V gene data show CDR1 as SGDLS and CDR2 as YYNGEE. In DNA form, the CDR3 reads TGTGCCAGCAGCATAGAAAGCGGGGCGGGAGAGACCCAGTACTTC. This translates into CASSIESGAGETQYF.

There are a few counts of this clone. The CDR3 loop reads CASSDRGLAKNIQYF. The CDR3 coding sequence is TGTGCCAGCAGTGACAGGGGCCTAGCCAAAAACATTCAGTACTTC. The chain is built from TRBV6-1 and TRBJ2-4; weak D call: TRBD1 (6 bases). Trimming cost V 3 bases and J 0 bases, with 9 bases left between them. This CDR3 is 15 amino acids long. Germline values: CDR1 MNHNS, CDR2 SASEGT.

The chain combines TRBV3-1 (or the pseudogene TRBV3-2) with TRBJ1-2; D gene ambiguous. V dropped 0 bases and J dropped 5 bases, with 4 bases sitting between them. CDR1 is LGHDT and CDR2 is YNNKEL in the germline V gene (reference sequence). CDR3 length equals 12 residues. CDR3 coding DNA: TGTGCCAGCAGCCAAGATAGTTATGGCTACACCTTC. It yields the protein CASSQDSYGYTF.

This rearrangement joins TRBV5-5 to TRBJ1-4; D not resolved. Trimming stripped 4 bases from V and 3 bases from J, with 13 bases between. There are 15 residues in the CDR3. Germline loops: CDR1 SGHKS, CDR2 YYEKEE (reference sequence). The CDR3 loop reads CASSPSRRSNEKLFF. In nucleotides, the CDR3 is TGTGCCAGCAGCCCCTCCAGGCGGTCTAATGAAAAACTGTTTTTT.

The rearrangement uses TRBV7-9 and TRBJ2-2; TRBD1 is a possible D gene (5 bases). The CDR3 spans 13 residues. Germline V gene lookup returns CDR1 SEHNR and CDR2 FQNEAQ (reference sequence). V shed 1 base and J shed 7 bases, with 7 bases lying between them. The CDR3 sequence: CASSLEGYGELFF. DNA for the CDR3: TGTGCCAGCAGCTTAGAGGGGTACGGGGAGCTGTTTTTT.